The 4 T cell receptor beta chains given below trace back to one sample, sequenced in a study of regulatory T cells in long-lasting Graves disease. iRepertoire HTBI primers and Arm-PCR of CDR3 regions built TCR beta libraries. MiXCR, applied by TCRdb to the multiplex PCR reads, yields one record per CDR3 protein. The profile shows around 400,000 distinct CDR3 sequences, about 16% of them singletons. The sample's time point: newly diagnosed GD, antithyroid drugs for less than 3 months. The TCR library used RNA extracted from PBMCs. Sample: peripheral blood mononuclear cells (PBMCs), taken at new diagnosis, from a patient treated with antithyroid drugs. These receptors all come from a female donor with Graves disease.

The sample holds many counts of this clonotype. V gene TRBV7-9 combines with J gene TRBJ2-7; tentatively, D is TRBD2 (6 bases). The J call may not be correct, given that the DNA end is closer to TRBJ2-5. The germline CDR1 and CDR2 sequences are SEHNR and FQNEAQ (reference sequence). CDR3 length: 18 residues. The DNA for the CDR3 is TGTGCCAGCAGCTTCCCCCCCAGGAGGAGGGTATCCCAAGAGACCCAGTACTTC. This sequence encodes CASSFPPRRRVSQETQYF.

The rearrangement links TRBV5-1 to TRBJ2-1; D perhaps matches TRBD1 (5 bases). Germline CDR1 is SGHRS and CDR2 is YFSETQ. This CDR3 has 15 amino acids. V lost 0 bases, J lost 1 base, and 8 bases lay in between. In DNA form, the CDR3 reads TGCGCCAGCAGCTTGGTAGCAGGGTCCTACAATGAGCAGTTCTTC. Protein sequence: CASSLVAGSYNEQFF.

V is TRBV7-9 and J is TRBJ2-1; D possibly corresponds to TRBD1 (5 bases). Trimming stripped 4 bases from V and 7 bases from J, with 14 bases between. In germline, CDR1 is SEHNR, CDR2 FQNEAQ (reference sequence). The CDR3 length is 14 residues. CDR3 amino acids: CASSSSDRLNEQFF. CDR3 DNA sequence: TGTGCCAGCAGCTCATCAGACAGATTGAATGAGCAGTTCTTC.

This clonotype was counted many times. The chain couples TRBV20-1 to TRBJ1-1; D is possibly TRBD1 (5 bases). The CDR3 length is 14 residues. Germline-derived CDR1 and CDR2 are DFQATT and SNEGSKA (reference sequence). The DNA for the CDR3 is TGCAGGTCATCGGGGGGGAGACCCAACACTGAAGCTTTCTTT. Its protein product is CRSSGGRPNTEAFF.